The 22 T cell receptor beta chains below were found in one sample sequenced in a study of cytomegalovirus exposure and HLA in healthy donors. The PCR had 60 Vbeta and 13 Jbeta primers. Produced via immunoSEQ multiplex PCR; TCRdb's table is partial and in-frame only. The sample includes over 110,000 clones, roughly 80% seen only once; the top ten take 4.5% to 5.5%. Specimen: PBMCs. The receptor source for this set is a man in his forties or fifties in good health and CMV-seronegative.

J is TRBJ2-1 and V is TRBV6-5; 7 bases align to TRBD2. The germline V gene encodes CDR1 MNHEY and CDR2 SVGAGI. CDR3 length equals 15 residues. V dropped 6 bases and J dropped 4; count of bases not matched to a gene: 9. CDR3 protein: CASSRGGLTYNEQFF. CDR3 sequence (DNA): TGTGCCAGCAGCCGCGGGGGACTTACTTACAATGAGCAGTTCTTC.

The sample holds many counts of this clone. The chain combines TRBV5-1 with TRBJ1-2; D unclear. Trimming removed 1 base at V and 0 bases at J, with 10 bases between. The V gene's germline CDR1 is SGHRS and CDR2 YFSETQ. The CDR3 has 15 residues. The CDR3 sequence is CASSLTADTNYGYTF. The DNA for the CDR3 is TGCGCCAGCAGCTTGACAGCAGACACTAACTATGGCTACACCTTC.

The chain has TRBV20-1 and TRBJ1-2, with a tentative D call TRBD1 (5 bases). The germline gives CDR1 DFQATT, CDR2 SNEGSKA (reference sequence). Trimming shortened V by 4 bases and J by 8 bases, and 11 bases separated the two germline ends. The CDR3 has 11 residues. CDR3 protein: CSATGTGGYTF. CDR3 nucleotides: TGCAGTGCTACGGGGACTGGAGGCTACACCTTC.

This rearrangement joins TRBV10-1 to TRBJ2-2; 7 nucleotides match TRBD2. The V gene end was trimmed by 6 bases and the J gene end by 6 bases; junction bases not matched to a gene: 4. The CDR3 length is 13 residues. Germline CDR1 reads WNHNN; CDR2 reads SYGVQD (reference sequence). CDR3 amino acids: CASSFSGAGELFF. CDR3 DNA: TGCGCCAGCAGCTTCAGCGGGGCCGGGGAGCTGTTTTTT.

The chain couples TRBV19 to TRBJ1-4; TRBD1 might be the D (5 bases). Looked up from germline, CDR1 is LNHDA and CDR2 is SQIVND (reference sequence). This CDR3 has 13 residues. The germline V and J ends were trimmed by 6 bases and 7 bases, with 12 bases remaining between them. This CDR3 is CASSPDIREKLFF. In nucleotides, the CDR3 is TGTGCCAGTAGCCCGGACATTCGTGAAAAACTGTTTTTT. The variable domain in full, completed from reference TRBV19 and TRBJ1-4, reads DGGITQSPKYLFRKEGQNVTLSCEQNLNHDAMYWYRQDPGQGLRLIYYSQIVNDFQKGDIAEGYSVSREKKESFPLTVTSAQKNPTAFYLCASSPDIREKLFFGSGTQLSVL.

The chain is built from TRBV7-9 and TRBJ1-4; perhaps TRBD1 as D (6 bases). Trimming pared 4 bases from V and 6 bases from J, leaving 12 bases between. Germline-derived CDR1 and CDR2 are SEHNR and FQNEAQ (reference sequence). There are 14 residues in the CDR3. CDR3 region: CASSSGQWDEKLFF. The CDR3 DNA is TGTGCCAGCAGCTCCGGACAGTGGGATGAAAAACTGTTTTTT.

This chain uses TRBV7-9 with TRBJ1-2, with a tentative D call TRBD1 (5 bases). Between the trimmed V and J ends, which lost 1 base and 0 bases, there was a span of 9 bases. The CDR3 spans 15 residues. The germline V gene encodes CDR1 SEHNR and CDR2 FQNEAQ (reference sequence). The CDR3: CASSLETAPNYGYTF. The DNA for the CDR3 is TGTGCCAGCAGCTTAGAGACAGCGCCTAACTATGGCTACACCTTC.

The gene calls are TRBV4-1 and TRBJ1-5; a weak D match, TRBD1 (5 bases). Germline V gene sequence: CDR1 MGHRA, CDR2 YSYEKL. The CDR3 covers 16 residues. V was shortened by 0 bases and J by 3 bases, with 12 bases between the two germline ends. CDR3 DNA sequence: TGCGCCAGCAGCCAAGATCGCGGAGGGGTCAATCAGCCCCAGCATTTT. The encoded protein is CASSQDRGGVNQPQHF.

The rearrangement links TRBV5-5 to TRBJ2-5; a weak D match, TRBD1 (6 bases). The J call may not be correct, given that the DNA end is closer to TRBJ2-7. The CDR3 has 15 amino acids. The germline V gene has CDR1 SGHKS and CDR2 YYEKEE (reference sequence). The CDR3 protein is CASSLSTGNLGEQYF. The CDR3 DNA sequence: TGTGCCAGCAGCTTGTCGACAGGAAATCTCGGCGAGCAGTACTTC.

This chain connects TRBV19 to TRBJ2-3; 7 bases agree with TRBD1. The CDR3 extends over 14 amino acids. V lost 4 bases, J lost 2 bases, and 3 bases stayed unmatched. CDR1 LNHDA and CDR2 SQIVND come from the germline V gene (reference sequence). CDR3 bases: TGTGCCAGTAGTACCGGGACAGTCACAGATACGCAGTATTTT. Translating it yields CASSTGTVTDTQYF.

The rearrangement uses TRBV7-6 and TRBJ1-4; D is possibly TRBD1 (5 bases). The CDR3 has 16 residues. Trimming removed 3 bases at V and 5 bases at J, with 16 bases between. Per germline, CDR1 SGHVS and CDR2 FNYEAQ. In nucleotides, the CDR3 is TGTGCCAGCAGCTTCCTATGGGGGGGTGCAAATGAAAAACTGTTTTTT. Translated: CASSFLWGGANEKLFF. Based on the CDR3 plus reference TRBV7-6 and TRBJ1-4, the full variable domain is GAGVSQSPRYKVTKRGQDVALRCDPISGHVSLYWYRQALGQGPEFLTYFNYEAQQDKSGLPNDRFSAERPEGSISTLTIQRTEQRDSAMYRCASSFLWGGANEKLFFGSGTQLSVL.

CDR3 in amino acids: CASSGLRGTEQFF. The CDR3 bases are TGTGCCAGCAGTGGACTCAGGGGGACCGAGCAGTTCTTC. This chain joins TRBV6-4 and TRBJ2-1; 7 bases line up with TRBD1. Per the germline V gene, CDR1 is MRHNA and CDR2 is SNTAGT. Germline trimming cut 4 bases from V and 10 bases from J; bases unmatched to any gene: 7. The CDR3 consists of 13 residues.

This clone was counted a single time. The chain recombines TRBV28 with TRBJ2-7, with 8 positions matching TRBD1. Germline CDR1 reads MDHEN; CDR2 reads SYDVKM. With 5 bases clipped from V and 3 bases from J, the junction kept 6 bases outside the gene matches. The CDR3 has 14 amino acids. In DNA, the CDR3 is TGTGCCAGCAGTCCCGGACAGGGAGGCTACGAGCAGTACTTC. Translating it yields CASSPGQGGYEQYF. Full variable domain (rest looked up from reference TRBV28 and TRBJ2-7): DVKVTQSSRYLVKRTGEKVFLECVQDMDHENMFWYRQDPGLGLRLIYFSYDVKMKEKGDIPEGYSVSREKKERFSLILESASTNQTSMYLCASSPGQGGYEQYFGPGTRLTVT.

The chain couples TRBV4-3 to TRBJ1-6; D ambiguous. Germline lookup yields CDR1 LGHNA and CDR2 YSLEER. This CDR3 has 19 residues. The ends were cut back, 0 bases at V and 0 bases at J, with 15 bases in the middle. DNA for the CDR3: TGCGCCAGCAGCCAAGATATCCCCGGAGAGGACTCCTATAATTCACCCCTCCACTTT. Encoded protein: CASSQDIPGEDSYNSPLHF.

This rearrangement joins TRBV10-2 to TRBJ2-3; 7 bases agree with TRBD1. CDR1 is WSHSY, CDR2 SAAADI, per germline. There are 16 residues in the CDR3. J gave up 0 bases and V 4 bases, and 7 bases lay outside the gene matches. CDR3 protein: CASSGTGTLSTDTQYF. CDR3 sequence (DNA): TGCGCCAGCAGTGGGACAGGTACACTTAGCACAGATACGCAGTATTTT.

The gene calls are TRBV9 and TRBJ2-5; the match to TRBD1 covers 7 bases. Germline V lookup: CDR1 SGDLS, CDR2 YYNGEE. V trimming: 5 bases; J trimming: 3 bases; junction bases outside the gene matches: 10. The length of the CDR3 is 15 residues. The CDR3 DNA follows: TGTGCCAGCAGTCCCACGACCGGGACAGAAGAGACCCAGTACTTC. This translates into CASSPTTGTEETQYF.

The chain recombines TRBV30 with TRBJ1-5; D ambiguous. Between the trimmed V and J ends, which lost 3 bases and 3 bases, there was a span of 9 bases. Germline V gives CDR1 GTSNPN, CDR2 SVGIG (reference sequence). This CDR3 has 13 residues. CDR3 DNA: TGTGCCTGGAGGGCTTTAAACAATCAGCCCCAGCATTTT. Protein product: CAWRALNNQPQHF.

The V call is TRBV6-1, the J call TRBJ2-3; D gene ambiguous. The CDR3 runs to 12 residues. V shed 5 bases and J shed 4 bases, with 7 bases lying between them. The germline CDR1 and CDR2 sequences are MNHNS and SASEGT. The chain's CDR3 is CASSTIADTQYF. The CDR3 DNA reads TGTGCCAGCAGTACTATCGCAGATACGCAGTATTTT.

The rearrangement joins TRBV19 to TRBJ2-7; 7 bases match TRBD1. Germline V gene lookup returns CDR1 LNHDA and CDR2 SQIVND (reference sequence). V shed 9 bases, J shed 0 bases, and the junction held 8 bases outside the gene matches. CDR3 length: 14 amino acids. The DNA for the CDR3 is TGTGCCAGCAGAGACAGGGCTGTCTCCTACGAGCAGTACTTC. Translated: CASRDRAVSYEQYF.

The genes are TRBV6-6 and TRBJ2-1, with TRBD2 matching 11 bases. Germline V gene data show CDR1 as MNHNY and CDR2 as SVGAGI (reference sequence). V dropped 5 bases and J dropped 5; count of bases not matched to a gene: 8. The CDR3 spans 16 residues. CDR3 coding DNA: TGTGCCAGCAGTACACTTCTAGCGGGGGGTCACAATGAGCAGTTCTTC. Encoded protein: CASSTLLAGGHNEQFF.

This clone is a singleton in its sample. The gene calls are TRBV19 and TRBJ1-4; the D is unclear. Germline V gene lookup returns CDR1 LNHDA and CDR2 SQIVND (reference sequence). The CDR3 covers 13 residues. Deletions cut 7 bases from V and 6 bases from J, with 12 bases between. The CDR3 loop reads CASTADRYEKLFF. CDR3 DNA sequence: TGTGCCAGTACTGCAGATCGCTATGAAAAACTGTTTTTT.

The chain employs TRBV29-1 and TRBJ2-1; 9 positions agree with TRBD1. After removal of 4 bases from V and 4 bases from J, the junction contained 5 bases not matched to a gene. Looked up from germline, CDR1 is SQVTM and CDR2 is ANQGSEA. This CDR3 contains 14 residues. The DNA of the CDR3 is TGCAGCGTTGCTGACAGGGGGTCTTACAATGAGCAGTTCTTC. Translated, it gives CSVADRGSYNEQFF.